This TCR beta chain comes out of a study of identical twins. Study-wide findings and caveats: Compared with models, monozygotic twins showed more out-of-frame TCR alpha sharing. Because invariant MAIT and iNKT cells could be present, zero-insertion analyses could be partly confounded. Abundant beta clonotypes from cord blood bore fewer insertions; memory repertoires lacked this pattern.

Unique molecular identifiers were present on the cDNA, which also gained a universal primer site by template switching. From the 5' RACE reads, TCRdb called clonotypes with MiXCR, one entry per CDR3 protein. Of 420,000 or so distinct CDR3 sequences detected, about 18% appear once; the ten largest clones hold around 12%. This clonotype has a count of ten or more. Its antigen is unidentified. The sequenced sample consisted of naive T cells sorted from blood. The clonotype comes from a middle-aged man in good health.

DNA for the CDR3: TGCAGTGCTAGAGAAGTCCAGGGGGCCGATGGAAACACCATATATTTT. Its translation is CSAREVQGADGNTIYF. This chain connects TRBV20-1 to TRBJ1-3, with 8 positions matching TRBD1. J lost 3 bases, V lost 0 bases, and 7 bases had no gene match. The CDR3 runs to 16 residues. Germline V gene lookup returns CDR1 DFQATT and CDR2 SNEGSKA (reference sequence).